A selection of T cell receptor beta chains follows, all from one sample in a study of blood T cell repertoires in COVID-19. Libraries were prepared by immunoSEQ multiplex PCR; TCRdb keeps only in-frame clonotypes and omits some of them. Of just over 70,000 clones in the sample, approximately 90% are singletons; the top ten hold 7% to 9%. What was sequenced was peripheral blood. These receptors came from a human donor in a cohort sampled during active COVID-19. CDR3s leave out the opening cysteine and the closing phenylalanine or tryptophan.

j_gene,len,v_gene,CDR3aa
TRBJ2-7,17,TRBV7-4,ASSLAIRLGVQGPYEQY
TRBJ1-2,12,TRBV6-5,ASSYDSANYGYT
TRBJ2-5,10,TRBV2,ASIRGWETQY
TRBJ1-1,15,TRBV28,ASRQTGVATMNTEAF
TRBJ1-2,14,TRBV6-2/TRBV6-3,ASSYSQTGVPYGYT
TRBJ1-1,11,TRBV29-1,SVEDRDDSEAF
TRBJ2-7,12,TRBV5-5,ASSLIGQAYEQY
TRBJ2-6,12,TRBV29-1,SVEGSPGANVLT
TRBJ1-2,17,TRBV2,ASSERDRDSHLIINGYT
TRBJ1-1,13,TRBV5-1,ASSLQGGRDNEAF
TRBJ1-2,10,TRBV3-1/TRBV3-2,ASSSQGTGYT
TRBJ2-7,12,TRBV4-1,ASSQRLSSYEQY
TRBJ1-1,13,TRBV9,ASSLQTGENTEAF
TRBJ1-1,11,TRBV19,ASSGQGRTEAF
TRBJ1-5,12,TRBV19,ASRSTGNNQPQH
TRBJ1-5,12,TRBV5-6,ASTMGGTDQPQH
TRBJ1-6,13,TRBV28,ASSSQQGGNSPLH
TRBJ1-2,13,TRBV7-2,ASSLEAGYDYGYT
TRBJ2-3,16,TRBV4-2,ASSQETSGDPSTDTQY
TRBJ1-1,15,TRBV2,ASSEGTGGALDTEAF
TRBJ2-7,15,TRBV4-1,ASSQEGLSGGSYEQY
TRBJ1-5,12,TRBV2,ASSIQGVNQPQH
TRBJ2-5,16,TRBV3-1/TRBV3-2,ASSQEPPGRRYQETQY
TRBJ1-1,11,TRBV5-6,ASSKGRVGEAF
TRBJ1-2,16,TRBV27,ASSLMGPTVGENYGYT
TRBJ1-2,11,TRBV12-3/TRBV12-4,ASSAQGGYGYT
TRBJ2-5,12,TRBV2,ASSGDRGRETQY
TRBJ1-2,15,TRBV5-4,ASSLFPETGLLYGYT
TRBJ2-7,14,TRBV9,ASSAPGTTSSYEQY
TRBJ1-1,11,TRBV12-3/TRBV12-4,ASRNLSGIKAF
TRBJ2-5,14,TRBV2,ASSGLAGALGETQY
TRBJ1-5,13,TRBV5-4,ASSRDSYSNQPQH
TRBJ2-7,13,TRBV4-3,ASSQDGQGAYEQY